This TCR beta chain was documented in a study of regulatory T cells in long-lasting Graves disease. Time point indicated: newly diagnosed GD, antithyroid drugs for less than 3 months. Researchers made the TCR library from RNA that was extracted from PBMCs. Peripheral blood, Nine milliliters per patient, was collected in EDTA tubes. Combining iRepertoire HTBI primers with Arm-PCR of CDR3 regions, the authors built TCR beta libraries. TCRdb itself ran the multiplex PCR reads through MiXCR, one entry per CDR3 protein. The top ten hold about 8.3% of the sample, which has hundreds of thousands of distinct CDR3 sequences, about 15% seen once. This clonotype occurred many times. Trimming removed 1 base from V and 2 bases from J; junction bases left unmatched: 11. The CDR3 runs to 17 residues. CDR1 SGHTS and CDR2 YDEGEE come from the germline V gene. The same sample was also studied in work on T cells in Graves' hyperthyroidism and ophthalmopathy.

The sample was peripheral blood mononuclear cells (PBMCs), taken at new diagnosis, from a patient treated with antithyroid drugs. The chain has TRBV5-8 and TRBJ2-7; 8 bases map to TRBD1. This clonotype was sampled from a woman in her 40s with Graves disease. CDR3 sequence reads: CASSLRTGFINPYEQYF. CDR3 coding DNA: TGTGCCAGCAGCTTGAGGACAGGGTTTATCAACCCCTACGAGCAGTACTTC.